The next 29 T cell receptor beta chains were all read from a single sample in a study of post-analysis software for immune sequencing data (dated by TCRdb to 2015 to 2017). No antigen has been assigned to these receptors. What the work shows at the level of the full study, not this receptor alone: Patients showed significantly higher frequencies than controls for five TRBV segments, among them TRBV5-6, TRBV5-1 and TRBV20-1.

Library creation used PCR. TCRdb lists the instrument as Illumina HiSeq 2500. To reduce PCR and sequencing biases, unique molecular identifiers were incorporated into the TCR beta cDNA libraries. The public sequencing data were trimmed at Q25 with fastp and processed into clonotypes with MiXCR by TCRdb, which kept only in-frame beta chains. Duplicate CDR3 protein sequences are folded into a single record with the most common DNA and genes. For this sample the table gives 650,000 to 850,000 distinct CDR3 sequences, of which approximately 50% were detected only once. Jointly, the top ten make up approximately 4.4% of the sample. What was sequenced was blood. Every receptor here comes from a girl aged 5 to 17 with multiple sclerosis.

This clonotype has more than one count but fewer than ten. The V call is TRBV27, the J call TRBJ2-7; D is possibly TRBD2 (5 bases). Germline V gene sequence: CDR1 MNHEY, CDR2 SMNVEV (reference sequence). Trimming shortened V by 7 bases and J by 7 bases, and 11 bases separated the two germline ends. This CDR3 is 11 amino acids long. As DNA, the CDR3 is TGTGCCAGCACCGGAGAGGGTGAGCAGTACTTC. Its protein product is CASTGEGEQYF.

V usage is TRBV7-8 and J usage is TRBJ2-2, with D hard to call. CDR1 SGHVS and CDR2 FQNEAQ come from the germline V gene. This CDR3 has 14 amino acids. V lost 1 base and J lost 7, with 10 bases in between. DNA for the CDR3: TGTGCCAGCAGCTTAGATCCCTGGATCGGGGAGCTGTTTTTT. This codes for CASSLDPWIGELFF.

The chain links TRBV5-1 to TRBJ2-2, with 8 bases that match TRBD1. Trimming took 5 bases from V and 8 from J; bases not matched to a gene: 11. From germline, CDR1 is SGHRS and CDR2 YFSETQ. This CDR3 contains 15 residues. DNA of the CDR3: TGCGCCAGCAGACAATTTACAGGGGGTCATGGGGAGCTGTTTTTT. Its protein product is CASRQFTGGHGELFF.

CDR3 in DNA: TGCAGTGCTAGGGGGACTAGCGCAGCAGATACGCAGTATTTT. It encodes CSARGTSAADTQYF. The V and J genes are TRBV20-1 and TRBJ2-3; 10 positions agree with TRBD2. The CDR3 covers 14 residues. J lost 4 bases, V lost 3 bases, and 4 bases had no gene match. Germline V gene sequence: CDR1 DFQATT, CDR2 SNEGSKA (reference sequence).

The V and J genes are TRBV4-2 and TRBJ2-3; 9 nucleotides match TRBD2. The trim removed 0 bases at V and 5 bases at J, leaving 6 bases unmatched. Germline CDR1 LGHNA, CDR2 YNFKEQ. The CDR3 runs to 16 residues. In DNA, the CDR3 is TGTGCCAGCAGCCAAGAAAGACTAGCGGCGGGAGATACGCAGTATTTT. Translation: CASSQERLAAGDTQYF.

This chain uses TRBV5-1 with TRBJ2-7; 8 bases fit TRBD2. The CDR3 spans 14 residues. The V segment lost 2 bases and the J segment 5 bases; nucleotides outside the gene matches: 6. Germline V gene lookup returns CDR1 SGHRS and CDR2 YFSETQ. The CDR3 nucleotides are TGCGCCAGCAGCTTCGGGAGGGCCGGTGACGAGCAGTACTTC. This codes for CASSFGRAGDEQYF.

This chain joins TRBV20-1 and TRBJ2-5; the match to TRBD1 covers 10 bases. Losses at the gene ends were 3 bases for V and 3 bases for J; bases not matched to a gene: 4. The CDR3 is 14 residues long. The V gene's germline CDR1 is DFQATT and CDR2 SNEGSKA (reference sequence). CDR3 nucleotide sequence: TGCAGTGCTAGGGGACAGGGGACGAAAGAGACCCAGTACTTC. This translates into CSARGQGTKETQYF.

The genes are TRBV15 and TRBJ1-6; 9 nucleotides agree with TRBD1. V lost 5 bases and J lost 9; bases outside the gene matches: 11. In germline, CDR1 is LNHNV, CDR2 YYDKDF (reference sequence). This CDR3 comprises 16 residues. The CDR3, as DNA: TGTGCCACCAGCGCTGGACAGGGGCGAACTTTTTCACCCCTCCACTTT. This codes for CATSAGQGRTFSPLHF.

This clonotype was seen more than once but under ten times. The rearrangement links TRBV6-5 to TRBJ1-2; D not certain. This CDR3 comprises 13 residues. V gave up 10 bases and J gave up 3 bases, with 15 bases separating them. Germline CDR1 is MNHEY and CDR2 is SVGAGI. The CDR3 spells CATWTRMDYGYTF. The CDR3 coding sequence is TGTGCCACCTGGACCAGGATGGACTATGGCTACACCTTC.

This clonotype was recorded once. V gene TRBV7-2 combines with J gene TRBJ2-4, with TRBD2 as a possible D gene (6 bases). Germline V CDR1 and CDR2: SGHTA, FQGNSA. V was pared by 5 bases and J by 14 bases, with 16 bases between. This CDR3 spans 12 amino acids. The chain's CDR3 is CASSDHHRREYF. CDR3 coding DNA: TGTGCCAGCAGCGATCATCATAGGAGGGAGTACTTC.

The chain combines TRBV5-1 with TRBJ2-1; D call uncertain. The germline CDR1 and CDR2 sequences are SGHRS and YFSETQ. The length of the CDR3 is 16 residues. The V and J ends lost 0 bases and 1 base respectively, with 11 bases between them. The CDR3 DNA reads TGCGCCAGCAGCTTGGCAGCCCTAACATCCTACAATGAGCAGTTCTTC. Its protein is CASSLAALTSYNEQFF.

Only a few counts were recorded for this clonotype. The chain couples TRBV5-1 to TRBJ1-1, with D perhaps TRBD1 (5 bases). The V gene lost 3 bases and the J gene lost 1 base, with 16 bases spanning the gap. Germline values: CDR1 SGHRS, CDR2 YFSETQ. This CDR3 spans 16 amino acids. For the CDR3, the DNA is TGCGCCAGCAGCTCGGGACGACTCGCTTCGAACACTGAAGCTTTCTTT. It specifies CASSSGRLASNTEAFF. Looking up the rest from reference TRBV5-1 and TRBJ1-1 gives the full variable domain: KAGVTQTPRYLIKTRGQQVTLSCSPISGHRSVSWYQQTPGQGLQFLFEYFSETQRNKGNFPGRFSGRQFSNSRSEMNVSTLELGDSALYLCASSSGRLASNTEAFFGQGTRLTVV.

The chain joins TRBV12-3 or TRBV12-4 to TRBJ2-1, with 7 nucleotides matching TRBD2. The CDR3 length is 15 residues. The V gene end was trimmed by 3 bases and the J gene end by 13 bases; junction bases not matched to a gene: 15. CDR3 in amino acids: CASSFGGAGRGIQFF. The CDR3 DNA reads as TGTGCCAGCAGTTTCGGTGGGGCGGGGAGGGGCATTCAGTTCTTC.

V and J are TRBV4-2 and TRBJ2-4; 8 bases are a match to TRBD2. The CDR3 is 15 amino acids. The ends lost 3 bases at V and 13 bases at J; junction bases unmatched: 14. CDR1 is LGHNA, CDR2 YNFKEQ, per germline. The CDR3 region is CASSQYSGATYGQYF. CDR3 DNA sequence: TGTGCCAGCAGCCAGTATAGCGGGGCTACCTACGGGCAGTACTTC.

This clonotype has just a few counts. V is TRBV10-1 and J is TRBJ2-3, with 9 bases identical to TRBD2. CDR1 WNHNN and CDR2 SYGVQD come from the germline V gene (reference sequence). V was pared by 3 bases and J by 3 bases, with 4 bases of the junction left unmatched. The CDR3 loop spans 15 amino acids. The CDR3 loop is CASSDGLAGTDTQYF. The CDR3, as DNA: TGCGCCAGCAGTGATGGGCTAGCGGGAACAGATACGCAGTATTTT.

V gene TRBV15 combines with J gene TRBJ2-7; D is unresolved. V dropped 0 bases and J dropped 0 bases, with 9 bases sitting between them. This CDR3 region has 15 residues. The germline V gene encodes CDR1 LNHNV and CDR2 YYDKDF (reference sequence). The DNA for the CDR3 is TGTGCCACCAGCAGAGATATCAGGTCCTCCTACGAGCAGTACTTC. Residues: CATSRDIRSSYEQYF.

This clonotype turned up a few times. The CDR3 loop reads CSVADNRGGYTF. CDR3 DNA: TGCAGCGTTGCGGATAACAGGGGAGGCTACACCTTC. The chain is built from TRBV29-1 and TRBJ1-2, with 7 nucleotides matching TRBD1. CDR1 SQVTM and CDR2 ANQGSEA come from the germline V gene. The CDR3 covers 12 residues. Unmatched junction bases numbered 7, after V lost 4 bases and J lost 8 bases.

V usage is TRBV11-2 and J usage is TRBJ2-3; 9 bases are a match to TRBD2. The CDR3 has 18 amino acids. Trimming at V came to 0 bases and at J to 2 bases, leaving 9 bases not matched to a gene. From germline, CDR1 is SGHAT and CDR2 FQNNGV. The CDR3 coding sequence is TGTGCCAGCAGCTTAGATCATCCCCTAGCGGGACTCACAGATACGCAGTATTTT. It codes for CASSLDHPLAGLTDTQYF.

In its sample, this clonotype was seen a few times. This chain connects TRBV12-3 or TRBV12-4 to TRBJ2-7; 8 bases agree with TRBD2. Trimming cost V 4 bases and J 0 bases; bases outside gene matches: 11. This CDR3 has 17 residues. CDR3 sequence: CASSSWASGSFSYEQYF. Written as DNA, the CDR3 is TGTGCCAGCAGTTCATGGGCGAGCGGGAGTTTCTCCTACGAGCAGTACTTC.

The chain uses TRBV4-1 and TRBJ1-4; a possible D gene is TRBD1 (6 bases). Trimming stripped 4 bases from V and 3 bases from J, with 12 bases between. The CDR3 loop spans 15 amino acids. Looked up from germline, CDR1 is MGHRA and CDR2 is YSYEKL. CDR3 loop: CASSLWTAANEKLFF. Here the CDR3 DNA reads TGCGCCAGCAGCCTCTGGACAGCCGCTAATGAAAAACTGTTTTTT.

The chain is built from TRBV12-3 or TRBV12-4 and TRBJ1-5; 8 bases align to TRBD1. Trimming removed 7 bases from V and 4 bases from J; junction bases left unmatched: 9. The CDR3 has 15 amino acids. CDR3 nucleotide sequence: TGTGCCAGCACCCTAGGACAGGGTGGAAATCAGCCCCAGCATTTT. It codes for CASTLGQGGNQPQHF.

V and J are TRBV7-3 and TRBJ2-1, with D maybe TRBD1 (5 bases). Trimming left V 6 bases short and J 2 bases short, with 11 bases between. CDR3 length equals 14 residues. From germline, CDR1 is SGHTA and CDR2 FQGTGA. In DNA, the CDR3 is TGTGCCAGCAGGTCAATGGGGCCCTACAATGAGCAGTTCTTC. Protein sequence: CASRSMGPYNEQFF.

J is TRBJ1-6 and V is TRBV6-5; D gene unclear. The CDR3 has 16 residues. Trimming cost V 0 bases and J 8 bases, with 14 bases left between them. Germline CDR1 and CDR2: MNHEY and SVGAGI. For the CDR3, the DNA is TGTGCCAGCAGTTACTCGACCGGCAGATTCTATTCACCCCTCCACTTT. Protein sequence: CASSYSTGRFYSPLHF.

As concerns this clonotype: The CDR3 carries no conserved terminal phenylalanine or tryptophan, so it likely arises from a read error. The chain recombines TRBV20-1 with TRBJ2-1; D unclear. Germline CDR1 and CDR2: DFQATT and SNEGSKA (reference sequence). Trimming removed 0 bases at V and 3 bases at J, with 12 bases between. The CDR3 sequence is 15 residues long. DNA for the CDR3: TGCAGTGCTAGAGATAAGGCGGAGCACTACAATGAGCAGTTCTTG. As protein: CSARDKAEHYNEQFL.

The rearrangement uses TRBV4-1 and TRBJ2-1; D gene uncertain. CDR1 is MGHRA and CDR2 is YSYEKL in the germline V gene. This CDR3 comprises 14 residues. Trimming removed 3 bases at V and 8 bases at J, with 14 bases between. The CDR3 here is CASSHWAVSDEQFF. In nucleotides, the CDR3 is TGCGCCAGCAGCCACTGGGCCGTCTCCGATGAGCAGTTCTTC.

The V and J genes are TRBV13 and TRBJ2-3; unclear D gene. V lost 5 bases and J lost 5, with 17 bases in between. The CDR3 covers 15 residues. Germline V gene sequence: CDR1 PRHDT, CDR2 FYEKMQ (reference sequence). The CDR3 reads CASSPMDGPIDTQYF. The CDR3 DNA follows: TGTGCCAGCAGCCCCATGGACGGCCCGATAGATACGCAGTATTTT.

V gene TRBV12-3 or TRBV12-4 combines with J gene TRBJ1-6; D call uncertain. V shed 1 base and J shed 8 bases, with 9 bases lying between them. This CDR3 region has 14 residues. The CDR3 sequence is CASSLVGIDSPLHF. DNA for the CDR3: TGTGCCAGCAGTTTAGTGGGAATTGATTCACCCCTCCACTTT.

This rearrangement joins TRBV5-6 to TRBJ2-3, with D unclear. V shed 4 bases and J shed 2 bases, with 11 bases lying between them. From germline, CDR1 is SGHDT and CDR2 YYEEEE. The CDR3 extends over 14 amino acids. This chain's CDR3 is CASSQGWATDTQYF. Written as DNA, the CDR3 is TGTGCCAGCAGCCAAGGTTGGGCCACAGATACGCAGTATTTT.

The CDR3 DNA reads TGCAGTGCGAGGACTAGCGGGAGGCCTCGGAATGAGCAGTTCTTC. This sequence encodes CSARTSGRPRNEQFF. The V call is TRBV20-1, the J call TRBJ2-1, with TRBD2 matching 14 bases. J lost 7 bases, V lost 6 bases, and 8 bases had no gene match. Germline CDR1 is DFQATT and CDR2 is SNEGSKA (reference sequence). The CDR3 sequence is 15 residues long.